The T cell receptor (beta chain) described here comes from a study of cytomegalovirus exposure and HLA in healthy donors. Whole-study context: Among the roughly 380 donors who were genotyped, about 80% fell in the genetic ancestry cluster that is associated with self-reported Caucasian donors.

The CDR3 has 14 residues. Germline assignment: CDR1 SGDLS and CDR2 YYNGEE. The V and J ends lost 0 bases and 4 bases respectively, with 8 bases between them. Concerning this clone itself: Its matching antigen is unknown.

13 Jbeta primers and 60 Vbeta primers were used for the PCR. Here immunoSEQ multiplex PCR was the method, and the copy in TCRdb shows in-frame clones only, minus some. This table holds approximately 190,000 clones, around 64% found once. General study findings and limits: Relative to equally common others, HLA-associated TCR beta chains showed greater clonal expansion in a later analysis. Researchers counted roughly 160 TCR beta chains as cytomegalovirus-associated.

Sequencing was performed on PBMCs. The chain recombines TRBV9 with TRBJ2-1; D is unresolved. The receptor comes from a man aged 35 to 55 in good health and CMV-seropositive. Here the CDR3 DNA reads TGTGCCAGCAGCGTAGAGGCAGGATACAATGAGCAGTTCTTC. Residues: CASSVEAGYNEQFF. The full variable domain, with the rest looked up from reference TRBV9 and TRBJ2-1, is DSGVTQTPKHLITATGQRVTLRCSPRSGDLSVYWYQQSLDQGLQFLIQYYNGEERAKGNILERFSAQQFPDLHSELNLSSLELGDSALYFCASSVEAGYNEQFFGPGTRLTVL.